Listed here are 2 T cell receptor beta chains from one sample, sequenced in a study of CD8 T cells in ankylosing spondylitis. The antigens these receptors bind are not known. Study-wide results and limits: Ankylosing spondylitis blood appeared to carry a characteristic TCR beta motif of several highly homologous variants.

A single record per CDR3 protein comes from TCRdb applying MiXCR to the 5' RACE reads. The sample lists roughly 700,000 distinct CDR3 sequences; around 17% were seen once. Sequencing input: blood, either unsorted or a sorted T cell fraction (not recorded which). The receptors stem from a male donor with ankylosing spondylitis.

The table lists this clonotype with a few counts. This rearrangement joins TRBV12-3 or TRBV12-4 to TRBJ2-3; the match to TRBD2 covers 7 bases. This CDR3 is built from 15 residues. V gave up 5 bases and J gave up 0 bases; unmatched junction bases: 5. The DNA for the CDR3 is TGTGCCAGCAGTCGGGGGGAGGGCAGCACAGATACGCAGTATTTT. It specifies CASSRGEGSTDTQYF.

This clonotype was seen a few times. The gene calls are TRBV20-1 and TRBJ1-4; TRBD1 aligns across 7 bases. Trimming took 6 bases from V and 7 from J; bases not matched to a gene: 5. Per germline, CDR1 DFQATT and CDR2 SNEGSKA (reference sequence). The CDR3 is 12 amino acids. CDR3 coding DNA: TGCAGTGCAGCCGCAGGGGGTGAAAAACTGTTTTTT. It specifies CSAAAGGEKLFF.